This is a list of T cell receptor beta chains from one sample in a study of T-cell memory formation after mild COVID-19. TCRdb re-called the 5' RACE reads through MiXCR, storing one row per CDR3 protein. The sample includes around 300,000 distinct CDR3 sequences, over 7% of them seen just once. Sample: PBMCs or a T cell subset sorted from them (not recorded which). Receptors originate from a man aged 18 to 29 who had mild COVID-19 (a few samples of this study predate the infection). Cell type and time point are not known. The CDR3 runs from the conserved cysteine through the conserved F or W. The D gene is left open where the match is weak. Some rows have no size entry. The others give once, few or many, or a class for an expanded clone.

V gene,clone size,D gene,J gene,CDR3 DNA,CDR3 protein
TRBV4-1,once,.,TRBJ1-1,TGCGCCAGCAGCCATGATACAGGGAACATGAACACTGAAGCTTTATTT,CASSHDTGNMNTEALF
TRBV5-5,.,.,TRBJ2-5,TGTGCCAGCAGCGGCCAGCGCCTCGAGGCCCAGTACTTC,CASSGQRLEAQYF
TRBV18,many,.,TRBJ1-1,TGTGCCAGCTCACCACTTTCGGACCTCACTGAAGCTTTCTTT,CASSPLSDLTEAFF
TRBV15,.,.,TRBJ1-1,TGTGCCACCAGCAATATGAACACTGAAGCTTTCTTT,CATSNMNTEAFF
TRBV5-1,.,TRBD1,TRBJ1-2,TGCGCCAGCAGCGCGGACAGGGAATATGGCTACACCTTC,CASSADREYGYTF
TRBV9,once,TRBD2,TRBJ2-3,TGTGCCAGCAGCGTCTCAGGGAGCGGGGGGTCAGATACGCAGTATTTT,CASSVSGSGGSDTQYF
TRBV5-1,many,.,TRBJ2-5,TGCGCCAGCAGCTTGGGACTAGGAGAGACCCAGTACTTC,CASSLGLGETQYF
TRBV5-1,many,.,TRBJ1-1,TGCGCCAGCAGCTTGGGCGACGGGAACACTGAAGCTTTCTTT,CASSLGDGNTEAFF
TRBV9,few,.,TRBJ2-1,TGTGCCAGCACCTCCCTGGGCGATGAGCAGTTCTTC,CASTSLGDEQFF
TRBV6-5,few,.,TRBJ1-1,TGTGCCAGCAGTTACTCGACGGGGATTGGATTGACTGAAGCTTTCTTT,CASSYSTGIGLTEAFF
TRBV5-1,.,TRBD2,TRBJ2-1,TGCGCCAGCAGCTTGGGAAGCGGGGCTGGGAATGAGCAGTTCTTC,CASSLGSGAGNEQFF
TRBV6-5,.,.,TRBJ2-1,TGTGCCAGCTGGAAACTAAACAGCCTGCCGGATGAGCAGTTCTTC,CASWKLNSLPDEQFF
TRBV7-2,.,TRBD2,TRBJ2-2,TGTGCCAGCAGCCTGGATGGACTAGCGGCGAACACCGGGGAGCTGTTTTTT,CASSLDGLAANTGELFF
TRBV30,few,.,TRBJ2-7,TGTGCCTGGAGTGGTGTAAGGCAGGGGAAGTACGAGCAGTACTTC,CAWSGVRQGKYEQYF
TRBV4-2,few,.,TRBJ2-2,TGTGCCAGCAGCCTGACAGAGACGAACACCGGGGAGCTGTTTTTT,CASSLTETNTGELFF
TRBV20-1,few,TRBD1,TRBJ1-1,TGCAGTGCTAGTTCTGGGAGGGGGCTGGCTGAAGCTTTCTTT,CSASSGRGLAEAFF
TRBV12-3/TRBV12-4,few,TRBD2,TRBJ2-4,TGTGCCAGCAGACGGACTAGCGGGGGGAAAAACATTCAGTACTTC,CASRRTSGGKNIQYF
TRBV12-3/TRBV12-4,many,.,TRBJ1-2,TGTGCCAGCAGTTTAGGGGTTCGTGGGACCTATGGCTACACCTTC,CASSLGVRGTYGYTF
TRBV20-1,.,TRBD2,TRBJ2-3,TGCAGTGCTAGAGCATCAATCACTTATAGCGGGGGTGGGAATACGCAGTATTTT,CSARASITYSGGGNTQYF
TRBV2,few,.,TRBJ1-5,TGTGCCAGCAGTGAGGGCAGGGGAAGTCATCAGCCCCAGCATTTT,CASSEGRGSHQPQHF
TRBV20-1,many,.,TRBJ2-2,TGCAGTGCTAGAGATCAGCCGGGACAGAACACCGGGGAGCTGTTTTTT,CSARDQPGQNTGELFF
TRBV12-3/TRBV12-4,.,.,TRBJ1-6,TGTGCCAGCAGTTTAAATTGGGCGGCAGTTGTGAATTCACCCCTCCACTTT,CASSLNWAAVVNSPLHF
TRBV7-3,.,.,TRBJ1-1,TGTGCCAGCAGCCCACAGATGGACACTGAAGCTTTCTTT,CASSPQMDTEAFF
TRBV12-3/TRBV12-4,few,.,TRBJ1-3,TGTGCCAGCAGTTTAGCAGACTCTGGAAACACCATATATTTT,CASSLADSGNTIYF
TRBV18,few,.,TRBJ2-7,TGTGCCAGCTCACTGAACCCTCAGGGGGGATCCTACGAGCAGTACTTC,CASSLNPQGGSYEQYF
TRBV30,many,TRBD1,TRBJ2-1,TGTGCCTGGACCTTGGGACAGGGTTACAATGAGCAGTTCTTC,CAWTLGQGYNEQFF
TRBV29-1,few,.,TRBJ2-2,TGCAGCGTTTCCCCGGACCTTTCGAACACCGGGGAGCTGTTTTTT,CSVSPDLSNTGELFF
TRBV5-8,many,TRBD1,TRBJ2-7,TGTGCCAGCAGGCAGGGGGACCTAAATCGTTTAGCCTACGAGCAGTACTTC,CASRQGDLNRLAYEQYF
TRBV2,.,TRBD2,TRBJ2-3,TGTGCCAGCAGCGAAGGGACTAGCGGTCCCCTTGTGGATACGCAGTATTTT,CASSEGTSGPLVDTQYF
TRBV5-1,.,.,TRBJ2-3,TGCGCCAGCAGCTCCGCCGGATCGTTAGATACGCAGTATTTT,CASSSAGSLDTQYF
TRBV10-3,few,.,TRBJ2-5,TGTGCCATCAGGATCGGAGAGACCCAGTACTTC,CAIRIGETQYF